Each of the 9 T cell receptor beta chains below was sequenced from the same sample in a study of Graves' ophthalmopathy and Graves' hyperthyroidism. The sequenced template was RNA, covering the TCR beta CDR3 region. RT-PCR was first run with HTBI primers, then multiplex PCR in a second round. One entry per CDR3 protein results from TCRdb running MiXCR on the multiplex PCR reads. The sample has around 1,200,000 distinct CDR3 sequences; less than 45% are singletons. Specimen: peripheral blood or thyroid tissue (not recorded which). The receptor source for this set is an adult man with Graves' hyperthyroidism.

In this sample, this clonotype turned up once. The rearrangement joins TRBV19 to TRBJ2-2; 9 nucleotides match TRBD1. The junction had 6 bases not matched to a gene; V was cut back by 6 bases and J by 10 bases. The CDR3 is 13 residues long. Germline V gene lookup returns CDR1 LNHDA and CDR2 SQIVND (reference sequence). CDR3 bases: TGTGCCAGTAGCCTACAGGGGGCCGAGGAGCTGTTTTTT. As protein: CASSLQGAEELFF.

This clonotype was seen only a few times. This chain connects TRBV5-1 to TRBJ2-2, with unresolved D. There are 13 residues in the CDR3. Germline V gene lookup returns CDR1 SGHRS and CDR2 YFSETQ. V dropped 1 base and J dropped 7 bases, with 8 bases sitting between them. The DNA for the CDR3 is TGCGCCAGCAGCTTGCATCAGCTCGGGGAGCTGTTTTTT. Encoded protein: CASSLHQLGELFF.

The chain employs TRBV6-2 or TRBV6-3 and TRBJ1-4; D uncertain. The CDR3 covers 15 residues. The germline V gene has CDR1 MNHEY and CDR2 SVGEGT. Trimming took off 2 bases at V and 4 bases at J, with 11 bases between the two ends. As DNA, the CDR3 is TGTGCCAGCAGTTACCGCGCGGGGAATAATGAAAAACTGTTTTTT. It codes for CASSYRAGNNEKLFF.

The gene calls are TRBV2 and TRBJ2-7; D is perhaps TRBD1 (6 bases). The CDR3 is 14 residues long. Deletions cut 5 bases from V and 2 bases from J, with 13 bases between. Germline V gene lookup returns CDR1 SNHLY and CDR2 FYNNEI. Written as DNA, the CDR3 is TGTGCCAGCAGTCCGGGACACCATGCCTACGAGCAGTACTTC. Translated, it gives CASSPGHHAYEQYF.

This clonotype was counted many times. The chain employs TRBV5-1 and TRBJ1-2; TRBD1 is a possible D gene (6 bases). The CDR3 is 15 residues long. The V end lost 0 bases, the J end lost 4 bases, and 13 bases lay between the germline ends. CDR1 and CDR2 (germline): SGHRS, YFSETQ. The CDR3 loop is CASSLAQGGIYGYTF. In DNA, the CDR3 is TGCGCCAGCAGCTTGGCCCAAGGGGGTATCTATGGCTACACCTTC.

This clonotype was counted at least ten times. The chain combines TRBV7-6 with TRBJ1-5; D gene ambiguous. CDR3 length equals 13 residues. V shed 5 bases and J shed 7 bases, with 12 bases lying between them. Germline values: CDR1 SGHVS, CDR2 FNYEAQ. The CDR3 bases are TGTGCCAGCAGCCCATCCTTGGCCCAGCCCCAGCATTTT. It is translated as CASSPSLAQPQHF.

The chain couples TRBV20-1 to TRBJ2-7; D unclear. Germline V gene lookup returns CDR1 DFQATT and CDR2 SNEGSKA (reference sequence). Trimming took 6 bases from V and 1 from J, leaving 16 bases between them. This CDR3 is built from 14 residues. In nucleotides, the CDR3 is TGCAGTGCCAGCAGCTTACGTTCTTCCTACGAGCAGTACTTC. As protein: CSASSLRSSYEQYF.

The table lists this clonotype with a few counts. The CDR3 DNA reads as TGTGCCAGCAGCCTCACCCAATACTATGGCTACACCTTC. Its protein product is CASSLTQYYGYTF. The chain carries TRBV7-9 and TRBJ1-2; D remains unclear. Germline assignment: CDR1 SEHNR and CDR2 FQNEAQ (reference sequence). Trimming took 5 bases from V and 3 from J, leaving 10 bases between them. The CDR3 sequence is 13 residues long.

This clonotype was recorded many times. The V gene is TRBV24-1, the J gene TRBJ2-2, with D possibly matching TRBD2 (5 bases). The length of the CDR3 is 14 residues. The ends were cut back, 6 bases at V and 7 bases at J, with 14 bases in the middle. Per the germline V gene, CDR1 is KGHDR and CDR2 is SFDVKD. CDR3 amino acids: CATSPTGKDGELFF. The CDR3, as DNA: TGTGCCACCAGTCCCACGGGAAAGGACGGGGAGCTGTTTTTT.